This T cell receptor beta chain was identified during a study of siplizumab effects on memory and regulatory T cells. Study-wide points: Suppressive activity of Tregs proliferating in siplizumab cultures remained unconfirmed.

About this clone itself: What it binds is not known.

Sequencing used immunoSEQ multiplex PCR; TCRdb keeps in-frame clones, though not all of them. Of more than 85,000 clones detected, 92% appear once; the ten largest clones hold 0.75%. Sequenced material: Tregs sorted from blood. This sequence was found in a human donor in good health.

The DNA for the CDR3 is TGTGCCAGCAGGGGACAGGGTGAGGGATATGGCTACACCTTC. This gives the protein CASRGQGEGYGYTF. The V and J genes are TRBV2 and TRBJ1-2; 9 bases are a match to TRBD1. Germline trimming cut 6 bases from V and 5 bases from J; bases unmatched to any gene: 7. The CDR3 is 14 amino acids. Looked up from germline, CDR1 is SNHLY and CDR2 is FYNNEI.